This section outlines one T cell receptor beta chain sequence together with its context. Its matching antigen is unknown. This entry comes from a study of T cell responses to AZD1222 COVID-19 vaccine. Notes on the study in general: The study reported that nearly half of spike-specific TCRs target unmutated variant regions. Possibly, clonal diversity was underestimated; donors were largely white British and included more females. Spike-specific TCR breadth rose after two AZD1222 doses, and depth rose as well. Repertoire sampling happened only post peak T cell response.

Only in-frame clones appear in the TCRdb table, and some are missing; sequencing was by immunoSEQ multiplex PCR. The repertoire has about 190,000 clones, just over 90% of them found once; the top ten carry approximately 0.98%. The sequencing used peripheral blood, collected on day 0 of AZD1222 vaccination. The receptor was derived from an adult in good health.

The CDR3 protein is CASRPNSGGISYNEQFF. In DNA, the CDR3 is TGTGCCAGTAGACCCAACAGCGGGGGGATCTCCTACAATGAGCAGTTCTTC. The rearrangement joins TRBV19 to TRBJ2-1, with TRBD2 matching 9 bases. In germline, CDR1 is LNHDA, CDR2 SQIVND (reference sequence). CDR3 length: 17 amino acids. V lost 6 bases, J lost 0 bases, and 9 bases stayed unmatched.